Listed here is a single T cell receptor beta chain. The data derive from a study of T cells after somatic rescue of genetic block. Using immunoSEQ multiplex PCR, the repertoire was profiled, and TCRdb retains in-frame clones only, with some absent. This sample has 110,000 or so clones, with 75% to 95% found just once. This CDR3 has 16 amino acids. Germline CDR1 is SGDLS and CDR2 is YYNGEE. The junction had 5 bases not matched to a gene; V was cut back by 4 bases and J by 1 base. This clonotype was obtained from a woman younger than 35. V and J are TRBV9 and TRBJ2-1, with 10 bases that match TRBD2. Sequencing used peripheral blood mononuclear cells (PBMCs). The DNA for the CDR3 is TGTGCCAGCAGCCCAGCGGGGGGGCTATCCTACAATGAGCAGTTCTTC. Translating gives CASSPAGGLSYNEQFF.